At least ten counts were recorded for the clone carrying this TCR beta chain. Its antigen is still unknown. This sample is drawn from a study of liver allograft versus peripheral blood T cells. Study overall: Liver transplant recipients had T cell receptor repertoires compared between transplanted liver and peripheral blood. Study-wide points: Intragraft T cell receptor repertoires of liver allografts were reportedly distinct from those in peripheral blood.

TCRdb called the reads again in MiXCR, with one record for every CDR3 protein. Of about 3,700 distinct CDR3 sequences in the sample, roughly 14% are singletons; the top ten hold around 4.2%. Germline values: CDR1 DFQATT, CDR2 SNEGSKA (reference sequence). V was pared by 0 bases and J by 8 bases, with 13 bases between. The CDR3 extends over 13 amino acids. The TCR sequence derives from a human patient who had a liver transplant. Part of the T cells may come from the graft donor. V and J are TRBV20-1 and TRBJ1-2, with D unclear. The CDR3, as DNA: TGCAGTGCTAGAGAATCCTCCGGAGGGGGCTACACCTTC. It yields the protein CSARESSGGGYTF.